This T cell receptor (beta chain) was sequenced for a study of shared clonotypes between healthy human individuals. Study as a whole: For every donor, three CD4 naive, three CD4 memory, two CD8 naive and one CD8 memory plates were used.

The length of the CDR3 is 12 residues. The V end lost 6 bases, the J end lost 5 bases, and 7 bases lay between the germline ends. Germline V lookup: CDR1 SNHLY, CDR2 FYNNEI. Here immunoSEQ multiplex PCR was the method, and the copy in TCRdb shows in-frame clones only, minus some. The profile shows about 95,000 clones, roughly two thirds of them singletons. CD45RO+ cells were combined with CCR7-negative CD45RA+ TemRA cells to form CD8 memory. This TCR derives from a man aged 25 to 40 in good health. This sequence joins TRBV2 and TRBJ1-4, with D maybe TRBD1 (5 bases). Sequenced sample: memory CD8+ T cells sorted from blood. Subset noted: CD45RO+ cells pooled with CCR7-negative TemRA cells. The CDR3 sequence is CASRGENEKLFF. In nucleotides, the CDR3 is TGTGCCAGCAGGGGGGAAAATGAAAAACTGTTTTTT.